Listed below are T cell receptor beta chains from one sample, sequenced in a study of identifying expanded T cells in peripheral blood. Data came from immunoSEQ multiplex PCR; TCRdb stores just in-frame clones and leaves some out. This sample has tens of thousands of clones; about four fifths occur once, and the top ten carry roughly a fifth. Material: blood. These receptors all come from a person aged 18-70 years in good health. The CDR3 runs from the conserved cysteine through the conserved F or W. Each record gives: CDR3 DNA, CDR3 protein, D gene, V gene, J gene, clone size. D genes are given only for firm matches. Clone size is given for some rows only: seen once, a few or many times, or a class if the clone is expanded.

DNA: TGTGCCAGCAGCAAAGCCCTTGGGGAGACCCAGTACTTC; CDR3: CASSKALGETQYF; D: .; V: TRBV21-1; J: TRBJ2-5; size: .
DNA: TGTGCCAGCAGCTCCCAGGGACAGAACACAGATACGCAGTATTTT; CDR3: CASSSQGQNTDTQYF; D: TRBD1; V: TRBV7-9; J: TRBJ2-3; size: .
DNA: TGTGCCAGCAGCCCATACTCAGGGGTGACAGATACGCAGTATTTT; CDR3: CASSPYSGVTDTQYF; D: .; V: TRBV7-6; J: TRBJ2-3; size: .
DNA: TGTGCCAGCAGTTTACGCAGGGAGAGTGAAAAACTGTTTTTT; CDR3: CASSLRRESEKLFF; D: .; V: TRBV27; J: TRBJ1-4; size: .
DNA: TGTGCCAGCTCACAGATTAGTAGCGGGAGAGGGGCCACAGATACGCAGTATTTT; CDR3: CASSQISSGRGATDTQYF; D: TRBD2; V: TRBV18; J: TRBJ2-3; size: .
DNA: TGTGCCAGCAGTTTATTGGTCAGGGAATCGGGAAACTATGGCTACACCTTC; CDR3: CASSLLVRESGNYGYTF; D: .; V: TRBV28; J: TRBJ1-2; size: .
DNA: TGTGCCAGTAGTATCAACGGAGAAGAGACCCAGTACTTC; CDR3: CASSINGEETQYF; D: .; V: TRBV19; J: TRBJ2-5; size: .
DNA: TGTGCCAGCAGCTTGGGTACAGGGGCCTACGAGCAGTACTTC; CDR3: CASSLGTGAYEQYF; D: TRBD1; V: TRBV5-4; J: TRBJ2-7; size: many
DNA: TGTGCCAGCAGCGCACAAAGCGGCTCCTACGAGCAGTACTTC; CDR3: CASSAQSGSYEQYF; D: .; V: TRBV9; J: TRBJ2-7; size: .
DNA: TGTGCCATCGGACAGGGGGCCCTGAACACTGAAGCTTTCTTT; CDR3: CAIGQGALNTEAFF; D: TRBD1; V: TRBV10-3; J: TRBJ1-1; size: once
DNA: TGTGCCAGCCACAGGGGAAGGGACACTGAAGCTTTCTTT; CDR3: CASHRGRDTEAFF; D: TRBD1; V: TRBV6-5; J: TRBJ1-1; size: .